The source of this TCR beta chain is a study of OX40 agonist ivuxolimab in advanced cancers. Concerning this clone: Its matching antigen is unknown.

Study-wide results and limits: The investigators did not determine what antigen specificity the expanded peripheral T cells had.

TCRdb's table, derived via immunoSEQ multiplex PCR, lists solely in-frame clones and lacks some. The sample records over 55,000 clones, 70% to 85% being singletons. There are 16 residues in the CDR3. The germline V gene encodes CDR1 LNHDA and CDR2 SQIVND (reference sequence). Trimming took off 2 bases at V and 3 bases at J, with 14 bases between the two ends. The sequences come from CD4+ or CD8+ T cells sorted from blood, collected in a trial of the OX40 agonist ivuxolimab. The sequence derives from an adult with an advanced solid tumor such as melanoma, head and neck, liver or kidney cancer. The chain is built from TRBV19 and TRBJ2-4; D unresolved. The CDR3 here is CASSIISWVSKNIQYF. The CDR3 DNA reads TGTGCCAGTAGTATAATATCCTGGGTAAGCAAAAACATTCAGTACTTC.